Presented here are 3 T cell receptor beta chains from one specimen sequenced in a study of cytomegalovirus exposure and HLA in healthy donors (TCRdb year 2017). Library prep was done by the immunoSEQ multiplex PCR assay. The multiplex PCR relied on a mix of 60 forward primers for TCR Vbeta segments and 13 reverse primers for TCR Jbeta segments. This is the immuneACCESS table as TCRdb keeps it, with only in-frame sequences that have V and J called. A part of the clones is gone; compared with another copy, unresolved V genes explain less than half, and the rest is unexplained. The sample has under 200,000 clones on record, more than 65% of them singletons. The top ten constitute under 8% of the sample. What was sequenced was PBMCs. Every receptor here comes from a man in his fifties or sixties in good health and CMV-seropositive.

This clone appeared a single time. The rearrangement joins TRBV4-1 to TRBJ2-1, with a weak D call TRBD2 (5 bases). Germline loops: CDR1 MGHRA, CDR2 YSYEKL. V lost 4 bases and J 0 bases, leaving 10 bases between the germline ends. The CDR3 is 15 amino acids. CDR3 coding DNA: TGCGCCAGCAGCCCTCCCGGGAACTCCTACAATGAGCAGTTCTTC. Protein: CASSPPGNSYNEQFF.

This clone was recorded a few times. J is TRBJ1-1 and V is TRBV12-2. TRBV12-2 is shown as a pseudogene. The CDR3 is 13 residues long. CDR3 nucleotides: TGTGCAAGTCGCTTAGTAGCGAACACTGAAGCTTTCTTT. Translating it yields CASRLVANTEAFF.

This chain connects TRBV6-5 to TRBJ2-7; 7 bases are shared with TRBD1. The germline gives CDR1 MNHEY, CDR2 SVGAGI. With V trimmed by 8 bases and J by 6 bases, 10 bases remained unmatched. The CDR3 totals 13 residues. CDR3 region: CASVTPTGTEQYF. Here the CDR3 DNA reads TGTGCCAGCGTTACGCCGACAGGGACCGAGCAGTACTTC.